This T cell receptor (beta chain) was observed in a study of blood T cell repertoires in COVID-19. Study context: Samples came from the United States, Italy and Spain, spanning acute and convalescent COVID-19. T cells, B-cell-depleted T cells, or PBMCs supplied cDNA or gDNA.

The ends were cut back, 6 bases at V and 0 bases at J, with 12 bases in the middle. The CDR3 loop spans 14 amino acids. Germline loops: CDR1 KGHSH, CDR2 LQKENI. How the authors handled the data: By means of reference gene primer amplification, nucleated cell counts were estimated. Sequencing was performed with immunoSEQ multiplex PCR; in TCRdb, only in-frame clones are kept and a portion is missing. The V and J calls and the clone size are those of that table, but D and trimming were determined from the DNA. The sample includes about 68,000 clones, 65% to 90% seen only once; the top ten take 1.4%. The genes are TRBV18 and TRBJ2-7; D is perhaps TRBD1 (6 bases). Source material: peripheral blood. The source is a woman aged 55-70 years with acute or convalescent COVID-19. The CDR3 DNA sequence: TGTGCCAGCTCTCAGGGGTCAGCCTCCTACGAGCAGTACTTC. Its protein is CASSQGSASYEQYF.